This T cell receptor beta chain was profiled in a study of shared clonotypes between healthy human individuals. Points from the study as a whole: Generation probabilities of non-shared clonotypes were lower (relative to those shared by all four donors).

Germline V gene data show CDR1 as SQVTM and CDR2 as ANQGSEA. Trimming took 3 bases from V and 6 from J, leaving 15 bases between them. The CDR3 is 13 amino acids. In the original analysis: ImmunoSEQ output held junction-only sequences without quality scores, so filtering differed. The assay was immunoSEQ multiplex PCR, and TCRdb's table has in-frame clones only and misses some. Clonal size and the V and J genes are those of that table, whereas D and trimming came from the DNA. This table has roughly 2 million clones, roughly 95% appearing once. In regard to this clone: Its cognate antigen is unknown.

The sample was naive CD4+ T cells sorted from blood. Subset described: CD45RA+ positively selected. This sequence was found in a man younger than 30 in good health. V is TRBV29-1 and J is TRBJ2-7; D possibly matches TRBD1 or TRBD2 (6 bases each). The CDR3 loop is CSVDPTGGGEQYF. The CDR3, as DNA: TGCAGCGTTGACCCTACCGGGGGCGGCGAGCAGTACTTC.